A selection of T cell receptor beta chains follows, all from one sample in a study of breast tumors, draining lymph nodes, adjacent tissues. In TCRdb, the multiplex PCR reads were re-called with MiXCR into one record per CDR3 protein. The table includes about 230,000 distinct CDR3 sequences, 32% detected once. Sequencing input: axillary lymph node tissue. These receptor sequences come from a female donor with breast cancer. Some clones in this sample may be carry-over from other donors' samples. CDR3s include the opening cysteine and the closing phenylalanine or tryptophan. The D gene is left open where the match is weak. The size entry is marked missing in some rows and otherwise reads once, few, many or a size class.

v_gene: TRBV11-3; d_gene: NA; j_gene: TRBJ1-2; abundance: NA; CDR3nt: TGTGCCAGTTCGGGCGCGGGCTATGGCTACACCTTC; CDR3aa: CASSGAGYGYTF
v_gene: TRBV19; d_gene: NA; j_gene: TRBJ2-7; abundance: many; CDR3nt: TGTGCCAGTAGTATAGGTCCAGGGGCCTACGAGCAGTACTTC; CDR3aa: CASSIGPGAYEQYF
v_gene: TRBV11-3; d_gene: NA; j_gene: TRBJ2-1; abundance: many; CDR3nt: TGTGCCAGCAGCAGGGACGGCGATGAGCAGTTCTTC; CDR3aa: CASSRDGDEQFF
v_gene: TRBV18; d_gene: TRBD1; j_gene: TRBJ1-5; abundance: NA; CDR3nt: TGTGCCAGCTCACGGACGACAGGGGTGGCTCAGCCCCAGCATTTT; CDR3aa: CASSRTTGVAQPQHF
v_gene: TRBV18; d_gene: NA; j_gene: TRBJ1-3; abundance: many; CDR3nt: TGTGCCAGCTCCCGGGACGCAACTGGAAACACCATATATTTT; CDR3aa: CASSRDATGNTIYF
v_gene: TRBV6-1; d_gene: NA; j_gene: TRBJ1-5; abundance: NA; CDR3nt: TGTGCCAGCAGTGAAAGGCAGGAGACCCAGCATTTT; CDR3aa: CASSERQETQHF
v_gene: TRBV29-1; d_gene: TRBD2; j_gene: TRBJ2-1; abundance: once; CDR3nt: TGCAGCGTTGGTGACGGATCTAGCGGGCCACCCTGCGAGCAGTTCTTC; CDR3aa: CSVGDGSSGPPCEQFF
v_gene: TRBV19; d_gene: NA; j_gene: TRBJ1-2; abundance: many; CDR3nt: TGTGCCAGTAGTATCGACACAGGGGGCTACACCTTC; CDR3aa: CASSIDTGGYTF
v_gene: TRBV29-1; d_gene: NA; j_gene: TRBJ1-1; abundance: few; CDR3nt: TGCAGCGTAGGGCAAGCGGTTAGGGGAGGCACTGAAGCTTTCTTT; CDR3aa: CSVGQAVRGGTEAFF
v_gene: TRBV3-1; d_gene: TRBD2; j_gene: TRBJ2-7; abundance: many; CDR3nt: TGTGCCAGCACCACTAGCGTGGATTCATACGAGCAGTACTTC; CDR3aa: CASTTSVDSYEQYF
v_gene: TRBV5-4; d_gene: TRBD1; j_gene: TRBJ1-6; abundance: NA; CDR3nt: TGTGCCAGCAGCATCCGACAGGGGAATTCACCCCTCCACTTT; CDR3aa: CASSIRQGNSPLHF
v_gene: TRBV4-3; d_gene: NA; j_gene: TRBJ2-1; abundance: many; CDR3nt: TGCGCCAGCAGCCAAGATAATAGCGCCTACAATGAGCAGTTCTTC; CDR3aa: CASSQDNSAYNEQFF
v_gene: TRBV5-6; d_gene: NA; j_gene: TRBJ1-5; abundance: NA; CDR3nt: TGTGCCAGCGGCGACAGGCAAGAGACCCAGCATTTT; CDR3aa: CASGDRQETQHF
v_gene: TRBV6-1; d_gene: TRBD1; j_gene: TRBJ1-1; abundance: few; CDR3nt: TGTGCCAGCACAAACACAGGGGGCACTGAAGCTTTCTTT; CDR3aa: CASTNTGGTEAFF
v_gene: TRBV6-5; d_gene: TRBD2; j_gene: TRBJ2-1; abundance: NA; CDR3nt: TGTGCCAGCAGGTCGCTAGCGGTCAGCTCCTACAATGAGCAGTTCTTC; CDR3aa: CASRSLAVSSYNEQFF
v_gene: TRBV7-9; d_gene: NA; j_gene: TRBJ1-5; abundance: NA; CDR3nt: TGTGCCAGCAGCTCCGAGAGGCGGGAGCTTAAAGAGACCCAGCATTTT; CDR3aa: CASSSERRELKETQHF
v_gene: TRBV5-1; d_gene: TRBD1; j_gene: TRBJ2-7; abundance: many; CDR3nt: TGCGCCAGCAGCGCGGACAGGCGGCCCTACGAGCAGTACTTC; CDR3aa: CASSADRRPYEQYF
v_gene: TRBV24-1; d_gene: NA; j_gene: TRBJ1-1; abundance: many; CDR3nt: TGTGCCACCAGTGACGGGAGGGGCACTGAAGCTTTCTTT; CDR3aa: CATSDGRGTEAFF
v_gene: TRBV11-2; d_gene: NA; j_gene: TRBJ1-4; abundance: few; CDR3nt: TGTGCCAGCAGCCCCAATACGGGACCCAATGAAAAACTGTTTTTT; CDR3aa: CASSPNTGPNEKLFF
v_gene: TRBV6-6; d_gene: NA; j_gene: TRBJ1-2; abundance: many; CDR3nt: TGTGCCAGCAGTCACGGTGACACGGGCGGCTACACCTTC; CDR3aa: CASSHGDTGGYTF
v_gene: TRBV18; d_gene: TRBD1; j_gene: TRBJ1-2; abundance: many; CDR3nt: TGTGCCAGCTCACCTCGGAGCGGACAGGGCTATGGCTACACCTTC; CDR3aa: CASSPRSGQGYGYTF
v_gene: TRBV6-6; d_gene: NA; j_gene: TRBJ1-5; abundance: many; CDR3nt: TGTGCCAGCAGTTACCAGGGTATGCAGCCCCAGCATTTT; CDR3aa: CASSYQGMQPQHF
v_gene: TRBV4-2; d_gene: TRBD2; j_gene: TRBJ2-7; abundance: many; CDR3nt: TGTGCCAGCAGCCAAGAGGCGGCGGGAGGGCCGTACGAGCAGTACTTC; CDR3aa: CASSQEAAGGPYEQYF
v_gene: TRBV7-9; d_gene: TRBD2; j_gene: TRBJ2-1; abundance: many; CDR3nt: TGTGCCAGCAGCCCAAGGACTAGCGGGGCCTACAATGAGCAGTTCTTC; CDR3aa: CASSPRTSGAYNEQFF
v_gene: TRBV7-2; d_gene: TRBD1; j_gene: TRBJ2-5; abundance: many; CDR3nt: TGTGCCAGCAGCTCTCGCCGACTCGCAGGGGGTCAGGAGCCCCAGTACTTC; CDR3aa: CASSSRRLAGGQEPQYF
v_gene: TRBV20-1; d_gene: TRBD1; j_gene: TRBJ1-4; abundance: many; CDR3nt: TGCAGTGCCAAGATACAGGGGGCGAGTGAAAAACTGTTTTTT; CDR3aa: CSAKIQGASEKLFF
v_gene: TRBV2; d_gene: TRBD2; j_gene: TRBJ2-7; abundance: many; CDR3nt: TGTGCCAATCAGGTTAGCGGGAGTCGAGAGCAGTACTTC; CDR3aa: CANQVSGSREQYF
v_gene: TRBV7-3; d_gene: TRBD2; j_gene: TRBJ2-7; abundance: many; CDR3nt: TGTGCCAGCAGCTTAAAGCGGACTAGACGGGCCTACGAGCAGTACTTC; CDR3aa: CASSLKRTRRAYEQYF
v_gene: TRBV9; d_gene: NA; j_gene: TRBJ2-6; abundance: many; CDR3nt: TGTGCCAGCAGCGTAGGACGGTTTAGCTCTGGGGCCAACGTCCTGACTTTC; CDR3aa: CASSVGRFSSGANVLTF
v_gene: TRBV11-2; d_gene: NA; j_gene: TRBJ1-4; abundance: many; CDR3nt: TGTGCCAGCAGCTTTGGAGGGGAAAAACTGTTTTTT; CDR3aa: CASSFGGEKLFF
v_gene: TRBV5-1; d_gene: NA; j_gene: TRBJ1-2; abundance: NA; CDR3nt: TGCGCCAGCAGCTTTGGGGAGGCGATCTATGGCTACACCTTC; CDR3aa: CASSFGEAIYGYTF
v_gene: TRBV6-5; d_gene: TRBD2; j_gene: TRBJ2-2; abundance: NA; CDR3nt: TGTGCCAGCAGCACCCCCGGGACTAGCGGGAAAACCGGGGAGCTGTTTTTT; CDR3aa: CASSTPGTSGKTGELFF
v_gene: TRBV18; d_gene: TRBD2; j_gene: TRBJ2-1; abundance: NA; CDR3nt: TGTGCCAGCACCGGACTAGCGGGGCCGAACTACAATGAGCAGTTCTTC; CDR3aa: CASTGLAGPNYNEQFF
v_gene: TRBV6-4; d_gene: TRBD2; j_gene: TRBJ2-1; abundance: many; CDR3nt: TGTGCCAGCAGTACCAAAAGCGGGAGCGGGACATATGAGCAGTTCTTC; CDR3aa: CASSTKSGSGTYEQFF
v_gene: TRBV20-1; d_gene: NA; j_gene: TRBJ1-5; abundance: once; CDR3nt: TGCAGTGCCAGTTTATCGGCCTCTGGCAATCAGCCCCAGCATTTT; CDR3aa: CSASLSASGNQPQHF
v_gene: TRBV25-1; d_gene: TRBD1; j_gene: TRBJ1-2; abundance: NA; CDR3nt: TGTGCCAGCAGTGGGGCTCCGGGACAGGGTGACTATGGCTACACCTTC; CDR3aa: CASSGAPGQGDYGYTF
v_gene: TRBV29-1; d_gene: TRBD1; j_gene: TRBJ1-2; abundance: NA; CDR3nt: TGCAGCGTTAGACAGGGGGACTATGGCTACACCTTC; CDR3aa: CSVRQGDYGYTF
v_gene: TRBV10-3; d_gene: NA; j_gene: TRBJ1-6; abundance: NA; CDR3nt: TGTGCCATCAGCCAGGGGCTGGGAACTTCACCCCTCCACTTT; CDR3aa: CAISQGLGTSPLHF
v_gene: TRBV12-3/TRBV12-4; d_gene: NA; j_gene: TRBJ2-7; abundance: many; CDR3nt: TGTGCCAGCAGTTTAGGGCAGGCCGCCTACGAGCAGTACTTC; CDR3aa: CASSLGQAAYEQYF
v_gene: TRBV11-3; d_gene: TRBD2; j_gene: TRBJ2-5; abundance: many; CDR3nt: TGTGCCAGCAGCCCCCGGCGGGGGCAAGAGACCCAGTACTTC; CDR3aa: CASSPRRGQETQYF